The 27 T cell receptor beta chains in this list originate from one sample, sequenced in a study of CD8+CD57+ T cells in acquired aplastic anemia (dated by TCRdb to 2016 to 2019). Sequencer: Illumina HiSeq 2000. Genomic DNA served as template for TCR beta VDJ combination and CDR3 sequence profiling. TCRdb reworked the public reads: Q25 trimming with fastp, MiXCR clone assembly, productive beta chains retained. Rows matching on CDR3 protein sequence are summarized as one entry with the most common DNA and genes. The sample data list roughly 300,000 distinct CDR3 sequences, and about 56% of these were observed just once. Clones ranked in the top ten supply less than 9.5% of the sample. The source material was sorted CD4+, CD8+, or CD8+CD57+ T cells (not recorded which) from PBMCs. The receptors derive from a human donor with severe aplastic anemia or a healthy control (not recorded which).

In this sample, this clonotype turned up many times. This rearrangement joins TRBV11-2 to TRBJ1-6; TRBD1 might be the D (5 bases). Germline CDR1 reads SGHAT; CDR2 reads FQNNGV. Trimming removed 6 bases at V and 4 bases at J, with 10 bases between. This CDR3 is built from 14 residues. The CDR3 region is CASSSGRYNSPLHF. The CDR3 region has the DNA TGTGCCAGCAGTTCGGGACGGTATAATTCACCCCTCCACTTT.

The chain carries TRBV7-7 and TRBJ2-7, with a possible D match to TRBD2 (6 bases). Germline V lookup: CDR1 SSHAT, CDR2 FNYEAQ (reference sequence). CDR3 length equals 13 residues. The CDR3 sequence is CAPPIGTPYEQYF. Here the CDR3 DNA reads TGTGCTCCACCAATTGGGACTCCCTACGAGCAGTACTTC.

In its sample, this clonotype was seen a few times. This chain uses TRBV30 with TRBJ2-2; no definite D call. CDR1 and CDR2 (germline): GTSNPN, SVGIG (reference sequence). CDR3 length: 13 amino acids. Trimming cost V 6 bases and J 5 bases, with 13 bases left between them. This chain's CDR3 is CACTPLGTGELFF. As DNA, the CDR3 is TGTGCCTGTACTCCGCTCGGGACCGGGGAGCTGTTTTTT.

CDR3 coding DNA: TGCGCCAGCAGCACCGGACTAGATCGCAATGAGCAGTTCTTC. This translates into CASSTGLDRNEQFF. This sequence joins TRBV5-1 and TRBJ2-1; 7 nucleotides agree with TRBD2. The CDR3 sequence is 14 residues long. The germline V gene has CDR1 SGHRS and CDR2 YFSETQ. Trimming cost V 4 bases and J 6 bases; bases outside gene matches: 7.

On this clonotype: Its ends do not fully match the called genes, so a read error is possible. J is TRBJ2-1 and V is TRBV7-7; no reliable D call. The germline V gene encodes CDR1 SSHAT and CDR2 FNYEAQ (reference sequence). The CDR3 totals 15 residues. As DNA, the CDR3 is TGTGCTAGCAGCTTAGGGAAGCACCAGAATAATGAGCAGTTCTTC. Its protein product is CASSLGKHQNNEQFF.

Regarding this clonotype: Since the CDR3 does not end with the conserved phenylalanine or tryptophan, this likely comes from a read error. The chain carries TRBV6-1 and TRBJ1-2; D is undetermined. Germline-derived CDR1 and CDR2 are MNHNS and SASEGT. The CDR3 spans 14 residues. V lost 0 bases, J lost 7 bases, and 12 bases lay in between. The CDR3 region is CASSEAGGGSGYTC. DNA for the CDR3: TGTGCCAGCAGTGAAGCCGGTGGAGGGTCTGGCTACACCTGC.

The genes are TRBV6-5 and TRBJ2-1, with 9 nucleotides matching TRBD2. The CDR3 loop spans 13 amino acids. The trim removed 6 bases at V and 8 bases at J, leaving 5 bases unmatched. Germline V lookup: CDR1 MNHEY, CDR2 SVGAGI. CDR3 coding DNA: TGTGCCAGCAGAAGCGGGGGGTACGATGAGCAGTTCTTC. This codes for CASRSGGYDEQFF.

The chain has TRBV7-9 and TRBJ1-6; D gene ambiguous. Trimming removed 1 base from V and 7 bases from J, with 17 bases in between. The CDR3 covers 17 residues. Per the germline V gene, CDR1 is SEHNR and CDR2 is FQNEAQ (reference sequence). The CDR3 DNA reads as TGTGCCAGCAGCTTAGTTAGGGCCGCAGTCAGAAATTCACCCCTCCACTTT. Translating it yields CASSLVRAAVRNSPLHF. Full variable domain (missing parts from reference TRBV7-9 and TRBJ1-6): DTGVSQNPRHKITKRGQNVTFRCDPISEHNRLYWYRQTLGQGPEFLTYFQNEAQLEKSRLLSDRFSAERPKGSFSTLEIQRTEQGDSAMYLCASSLVRAAVRNSPLHFGNGTRLTVT.

The CDR3 DNA sequence: TGTGCCAGCAGTGACCCGGGACAGGGGGGTCAGCCCCAGCATTTT. This codes for CASSDPGQGGQPQHF. V gene TRBV25-1 combines with J gene TRBJ1-5, with TRBD1 identical over 11 bases. CDR3 length: 15 residues. CDR1 MGHDK and CDR2 SYGVNS come from the germline V gene. Trimming took 3 bases from V and 6 from J; bases not matched to a gene: 4.

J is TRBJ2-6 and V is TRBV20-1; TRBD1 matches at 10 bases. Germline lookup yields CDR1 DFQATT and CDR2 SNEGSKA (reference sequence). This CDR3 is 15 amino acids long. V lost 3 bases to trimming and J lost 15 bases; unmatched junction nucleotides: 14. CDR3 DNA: TGCAGTGCTAGCGACAGGGGGCTTGGGGCCAATGCCCTGACTTTC. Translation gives CSASDRGLGANALTF.

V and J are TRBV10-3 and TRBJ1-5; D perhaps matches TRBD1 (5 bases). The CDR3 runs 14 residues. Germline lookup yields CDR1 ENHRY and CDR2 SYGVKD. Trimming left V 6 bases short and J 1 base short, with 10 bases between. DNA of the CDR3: TGTGCCATCAGCCTCGGGGGAAGCAATCAGCCCCAGCATTTT. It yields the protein CAISLGGSNQPQHF.

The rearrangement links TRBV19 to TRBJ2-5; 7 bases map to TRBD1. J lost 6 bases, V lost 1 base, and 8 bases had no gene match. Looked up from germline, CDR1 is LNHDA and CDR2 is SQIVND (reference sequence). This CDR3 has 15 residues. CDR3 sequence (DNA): TGTGCCAGTAGTATAGGTGGGGACAGTCGGAAGACCCAGTACTTC. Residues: CASSIGGDSRKTQYF.

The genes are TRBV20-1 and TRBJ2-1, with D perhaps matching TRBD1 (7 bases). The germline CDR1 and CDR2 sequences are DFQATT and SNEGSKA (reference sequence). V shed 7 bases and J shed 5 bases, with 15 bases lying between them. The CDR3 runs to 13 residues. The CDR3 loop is CSVRQGGHNEQFF. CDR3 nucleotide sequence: TGCAGTGTTAGGCAGGGGGGCCACAATGAGCAGTTCTTC.

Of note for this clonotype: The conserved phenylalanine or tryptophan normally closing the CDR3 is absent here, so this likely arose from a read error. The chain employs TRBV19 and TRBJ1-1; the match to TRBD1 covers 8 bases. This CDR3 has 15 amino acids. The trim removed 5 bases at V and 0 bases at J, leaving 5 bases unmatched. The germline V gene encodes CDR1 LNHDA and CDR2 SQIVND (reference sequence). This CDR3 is CASSLHRGMNTEAFS. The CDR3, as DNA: TGTGCCAGTAGTCTACACAGGGGGATGAACACTGAAGCTTTCTCT.

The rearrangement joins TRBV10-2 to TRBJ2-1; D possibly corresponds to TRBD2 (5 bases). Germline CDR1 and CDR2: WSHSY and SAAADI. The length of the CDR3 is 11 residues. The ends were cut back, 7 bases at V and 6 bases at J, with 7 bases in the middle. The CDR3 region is CASMLANEQFF. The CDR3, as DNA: TGCGCCAGCATGCTAGCCAATGAGCAGTTCTTC.

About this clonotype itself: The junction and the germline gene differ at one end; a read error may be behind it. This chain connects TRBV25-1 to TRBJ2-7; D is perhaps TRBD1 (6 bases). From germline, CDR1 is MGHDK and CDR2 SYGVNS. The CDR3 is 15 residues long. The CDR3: CASSESDRRGAPLHF. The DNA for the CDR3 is TGTGCCAGCAGTGAATCCGACAGGAGAGGGGCACCCCTCCACTTC.

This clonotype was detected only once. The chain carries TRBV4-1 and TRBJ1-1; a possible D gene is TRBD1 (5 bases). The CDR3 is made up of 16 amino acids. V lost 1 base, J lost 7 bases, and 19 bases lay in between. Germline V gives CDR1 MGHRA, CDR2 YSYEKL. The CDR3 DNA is TGCGCCAGCAGCCAAGCACAGAGTCGGTCGGGGGGTGAAGCTTTCTTT. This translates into CASSQAQSRSGGEAFF.

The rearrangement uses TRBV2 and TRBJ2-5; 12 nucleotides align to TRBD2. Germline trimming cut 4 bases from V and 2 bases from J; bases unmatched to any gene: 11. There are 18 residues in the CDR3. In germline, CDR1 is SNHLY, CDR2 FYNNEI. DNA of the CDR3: TGTGCCAGCAGTGCCACAGGGGGCCTAGCGGGGGGGCAAGAGACCCAGTACTTC. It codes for CASSATGGLAGGQETQYF.

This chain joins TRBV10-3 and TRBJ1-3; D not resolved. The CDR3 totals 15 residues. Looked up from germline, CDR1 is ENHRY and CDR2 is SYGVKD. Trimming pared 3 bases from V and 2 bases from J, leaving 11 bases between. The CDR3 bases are TGTGCCATCAGTGATTTAATGGGAGCTGGAAACACCATATATTTT. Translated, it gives CAISDLMGAGNTIYF.

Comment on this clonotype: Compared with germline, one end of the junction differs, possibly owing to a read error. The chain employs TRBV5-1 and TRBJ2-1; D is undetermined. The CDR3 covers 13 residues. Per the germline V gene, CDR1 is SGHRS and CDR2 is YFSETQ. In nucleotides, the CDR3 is TGTGCCAGCACCTTGTCGTACGGAAATGAGCAGTTCTTC. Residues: CASTLSYGNEQFF.

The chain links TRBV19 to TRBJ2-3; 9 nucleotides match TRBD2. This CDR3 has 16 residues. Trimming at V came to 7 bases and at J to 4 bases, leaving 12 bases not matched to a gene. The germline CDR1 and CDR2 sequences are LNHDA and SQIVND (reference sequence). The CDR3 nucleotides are TGTGCCAGTAAAGAGCGCCCTAGCGGGGAGGCAGATACGCAGTATTTT. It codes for CASKERPSGEADTQYF.

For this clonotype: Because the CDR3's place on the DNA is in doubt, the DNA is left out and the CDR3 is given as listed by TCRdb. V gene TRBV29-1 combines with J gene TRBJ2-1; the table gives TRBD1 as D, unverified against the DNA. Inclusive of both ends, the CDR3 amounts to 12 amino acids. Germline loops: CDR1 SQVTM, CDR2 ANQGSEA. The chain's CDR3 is CSVSGPGYEQFF.

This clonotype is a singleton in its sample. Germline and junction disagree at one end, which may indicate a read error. CDR3 in DNA: TGCGCCAGCAGTGGACTAGCGGGCCAAGAGACCCAGTACTTC. Amino acid sequence: CASSGLAGQETQYF. The rearrangement links TRBV7-9 to TRBJ2-5; 11 bases are a match to TRBD2. The CDR3 loop spans 14 amino acids. Germline V gene lookup returns CDR1 SEHNR and CDR2 FQNEAQ (reference sequence).

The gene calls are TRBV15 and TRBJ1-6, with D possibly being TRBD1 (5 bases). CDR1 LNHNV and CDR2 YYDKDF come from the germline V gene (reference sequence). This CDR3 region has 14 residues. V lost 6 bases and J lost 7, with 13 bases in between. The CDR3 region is CATRGGLGNSPLHF. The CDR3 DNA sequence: TGTGCCACCAGGGGGGGTCTAGGAAATTCACCCCTCCACTTT.

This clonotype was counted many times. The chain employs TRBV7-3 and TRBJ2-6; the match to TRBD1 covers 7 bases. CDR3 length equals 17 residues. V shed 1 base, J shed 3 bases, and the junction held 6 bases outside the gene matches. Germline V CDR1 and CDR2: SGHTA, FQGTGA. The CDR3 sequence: CASSLNARGFGANVLTF. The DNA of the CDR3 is TGTGCCAGCAGCTTAAATGCCAGGGGGTTTGGGGCCAACGTCCTGACTTTC.

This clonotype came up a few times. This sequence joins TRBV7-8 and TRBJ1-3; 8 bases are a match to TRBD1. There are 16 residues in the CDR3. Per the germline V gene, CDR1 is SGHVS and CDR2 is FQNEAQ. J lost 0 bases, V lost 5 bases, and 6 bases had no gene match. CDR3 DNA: TGTGCCAGCAGCGTCCCGGGACAGGTCTCTGGAAACACCATATATTTT. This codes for CASSVPGQVSGNTIYF.

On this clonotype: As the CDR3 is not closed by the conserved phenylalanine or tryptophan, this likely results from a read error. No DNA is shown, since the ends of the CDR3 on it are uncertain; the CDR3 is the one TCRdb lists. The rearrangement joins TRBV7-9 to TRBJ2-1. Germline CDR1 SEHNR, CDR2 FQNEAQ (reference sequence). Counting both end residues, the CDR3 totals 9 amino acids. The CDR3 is CASSHRQVS.